This T cell receptor beta chain was identified in a study of blood T cells in healthy people across ages. General study points: Diversity was higher, and naive CD4+ cells more numerous, in long-lived donors than in aged donors.

With 3 bases removed from V and 0 bases from J, the gap between germline ends came to 8 bases. CDR3 size: 14 residues. Germline V gene data show CDR1 as SQVTM and CDR2 as ANQGSEA. This clonotype turned up a few times. Its antigen is as yet unknown. Together with a sample-barcoded 5' primer, a J-beta primer mix was included in a second PCR lasting roughly 6 to 12 cycles. Every molecule of cDNA carried a tag from a template-switch adaptor with 12 random nucleotides. MiXCR was run by TCRdb on the 5' RACE reads, yielding one entry per CDR3 protein. The table lists roughly 1,700,000 distinct CDR3 sequences, 28% of them singletons.

This sequence originates from a woman in her twenties or thirties in good health. The rearrangement links TRBV29-1 to TRBJ2-2; D uncertain. The sample taken for sequencing was blood. The CDR3 protein is CSVEDRSNTGELFF. CDR3 coding DNA: TGCAGCGTTGAGGATAGGTCGAACACCGGGGAGCTGTTTTTT.